The 10 T cell receptor beta chains below all came from one sample that was sequenced in a study of blood T cell repertoires in COVID-19. Some clones are missing from TCRdb's copy, which holds only in-frame ones; the method was immunoSEQ multiplex PCR. The repertoire holds 150,000 to 180,000 clones, with about 79% as singletons. Input material: peripheral blood. These receptors were obtained from a woman aged 45 to 65 with acute or convalescent COVID-19.

This clone was seen more than once but under ten times. The same CDR3 arises from other DNA sequences in this sample as well. The genes are TRBV18 and TRBJ1-5; D gene ambiguous. Germline CDR1 reads KGHSH; CDR2 reads LQKENI. V was pared by 4 bases and J by 0 bases, with 13 bases between. The CDR3 runs to 16 residues. The CDR3 nucleotides read TGTGCCAGCTCACTATCGACGGGGAATAGCAATCAGCCCCAGCATTTT. Its protein is CASSLSTGNSNQPQHF. The whole variable domain, remainder taken from reference TRBV18 and TRBJ1-5, is NAGVMQNPRHLVRRRGQEARLRCSPMKGHSHVYWYRQLPEEGLKFMVYLQKENIIDESGMPKERFSAEFPKEGPSILRIQQVVRGDSAAYFCASSLSTGNSNQPQHFGDGTRLSIL.

This chain uses TRBV5-6 with TRBJ1-2; D uncertain. Trimming removed 6 bases at V and 7 bases at J, with 16 bases between. Looked up from germline, CDR1 is SGHDT and CDR2 is YYEEEE. This CDR3 has 13 amino acids. The CDR3 spells CASNPTGTSGYTF. Written as DNA, the CDR3 is TGTGCCAGCAATCCGACGGGTACTAGTGGCTACACCTTC.

This clone was picked up one time. The rearrangement uses TRBV2 and TRBJ2-1, with 9 nucleotides matching TRBD2. Trimming cost V 5 bases and J 5 bases; bases outside gene matches: 7. The CDR3 runs 15 residues. Germline lookup yields CDR1 SNHLY and CDR2 FYNNEI. CDR3 region: CASSPTSGRHNEQFF. CDR3 DNA: TGTGCCAGCAGTCCGACTAGCGGACGCCACAATGAGCAGTTCTTC.

The V and J genes are TRBV5-5 and TRBJ1-6, with D perhaps matching TRBD1 (5 bases). CDR3 size: 18 residues. V was trimmed by 3 bases and J by 2 bases, leaving 18 bases between them. Looked up from germline, CDR1 is SGHKS and CDR2 is YYEKEE (reference sequence). CDR3 DNA: TGTGCCAGCAGCTCACAAGCTAGACGGGGGACCTATAATTCACCCCTCCACTTT. Encoded protein: CASSSQARRGTYNSPLHF.

The chain links TRBV12-3 or TRBV12-4 to TRBJ1-3, with no clear D. There are 12 residues in the CDR3. Deletions cut 4 bases from V and 8 bases from J, with 9 bases between. The CDR3 coding sequence is TGTGCCAGCAGTTATCGGGGTGACACCATATATTTT. This codes for CASSYRGDTIYF.

This clone was picked up one time. The chain employs TRBV18 and TRBJ1-1, with D possibly being TRBD1 (5 bases). The CDR3 has 15 residues. The ends were cut back, 1 base at V and 7 bases at J, with 16 bases in the middle. Germline lookup yields CDR1 KGHSH and CDR2 LQKENI. CDR3 region: CASSPRATARFEAFF. The CDR3 region has the DNA TGTGCCAGCTCACCACGGGCGACAGCCCGCTTTGAAGCTTTCTTT.

V usage is TRBV19 and J usage is TRBJ2-7; D is possibly TRBD1 (5 bases). Germline V gene lookup returns CDR1 LNHDA and CDR2 SQIVND (reference sequence). This CDR3 is built from 15 residues. V gave up 3 bases and J gave up 3 bases, with 15 bases separating them. The CDR3 DNA reads as TGTGCCAGTAGTATGCGACAAGGGGTCTTCTACGAGCAGTACTTC. Translation gives CASSMRQGVFYEQYF.

The chain joins TRBV4-2 to TRBJ1-5; no firm D call. The V gene's germline CDR1 is LGHNA and CDR2 YNFKEQ. The CDR3 sequence is 17 residues long. Trimming shortened V by 1 base and J by 0 bases, and 13 bases separated the two germline ends. DNA of the CDR3: TGTGCCAGCAGCCAAGGCCCCCAGGCATATAGCAATCAGCCCCAGCATTTT. Amino acid sequence: CASSQGPQAYSNQPQHF.

This clone was recorded once. The chain has TRBV24-1 and TRBJ2-1; D is undetermined. Germline V gene lookup returns CDR1 KGHDR and CDR2 SFDVKD. The CDR3 sequence is 12 residues long. The V end lost 2 bases, the J end lost 5 bases, and 3 bases lay between the germline ends. CDR3 in DNA: TGTGCCACCAGTGATTCCGACAATGAGCAGTTCTTC. Translated: CATSDSDNEQFF.

This clone has a handful of counts. The gene calls are TRBV5-1 and TRBJ1-2, with TRBD1 as a possible D gene (6 bases). Germline CDR1 SGHRS, CDR2 YFSETQ. The V and J ends lost 0 bases and 4 bases respectively, with 10 bases between them. The CDR3 totals 14 residues. CDR3 nucleotides: TGCGCCAGCAGCTTGGGGTCAGGGGTCTATGGCTACACCTTC. Its translation is CASSLGSGVYGYTF.